The next 9 T cell receptor beta chains were all read from a single sample in a study of T cell responses to AZD1222 COVID-19 vaccine. Using immunoSEQ multiplex PCR, the repertoire was profiled, and TCRdb retains in-frame clones only, with some absent. The repertoire has roughly 100,000 clones, more than 70% of them found once; the top ten carry around 10%. Sequencing was performed on peripheral blood, taken on day 0 of AZD1222 vaccination. Source of these receptors: an adult in good health.

The chain links TRBV7-2 to TRBJ2-2, with D uncertain. The V and J ends lost 5 bases and 4 bases respectively, with 8 bases between them. CDR1 and CDR2 (germline): SGHTA, FQGNSA. CDR3 length: 13 amino acids. The CDR3: CASSPSPTGELFF. DNA of the CDR3: TGTGCCAGCAGCCCAAGTCCCACCGGGGAGCTGTTTTTT.

The chain links TRBV5-1 to TRBJ2-7; no definite D call. The length of the CDR3 is 14 residues. Germline CDR1 SGHRS, CDR2 YFSETQ. Trimming removed 0 bases from V and 4 bases from J, with 11 bases in between. CDR3 in amino acids: CASSLAGGNYEQYF. The CDR3, as DNA: TGCGCCAGCAGCTTGGCCGGTGGAAATTACGAGCAGTACTTC.

The rearrangement links TRBV7-3 to TRBJ2-3; D uncertain. Germline CDR1 SGHTA, CDR2 FQGTGA. This CDR3 contains 13 residues. Trimming cost V 3 bases and J 2 bases, with 6 bases left between them. CDR3 residues: CASSLGFTDTQYF. The CDR3 region has the DNA TGTGCCAGCAGCTTGGGCTTCACAGATACGCAGTATTTT.

The chain carries TRBV3-1 (or the pseudogene TRBV3-2) and TRBJ2-7; no reliable D call. The CDR3 loop spans 15 amino acids. The germline gives CDR1 LGHDT, CDR2 YNNKEL (reference sequence). With 4 bases removed from V and 0 bases from J, the gap between germline ends came to 13 bases. Here the CDR3 DNA reads TGTGCCAGCAGCCCCGGAAGGAGCCTCTCCTACGAGCAGTACTTC. Translated: CASSPGRSLSYEQYF.

The chain joins TRBV6-5 to TRBJ1-1; TRBD1 is a possible D gene (6 bases). V lost 10 bases and J lost 7, with 10 bases in between. This CDR3 spans 10 amino acids. The V gene's germline CDR1 is MNHEY and CDR2 SVGAGI. CDR3 residues: CATRQVEAFF. For the CDR3, the DNA is TGTGCCACCCGACAGGTTGAAGCTTTCTTT.

The rearrangement uses TRBV18 and TRBJ2-5, with D tentatively TRBD2 (6 bases). In germline, CDR1 is KGHSH, CDR2 LQKENI. Deletions cut 4 bases from V and 5 bases from J, with 20 bases between. The CDR3 contains 16 residues. The CDR3 spells CASSLSGTPVRETQYF. CDR3 sequence (DNA): TGTGCCAGCTCACTATCCGGGACTCCAGTACGGGAGACCCAGTACTTC. Full variable domain (remainder filled in from reference TRBV18 and TRBJ2-5): NAGVMQNPRHLVRRRGQEARLRCSPMKGHSHVYWYRQLPEEGLKFMVYLQKENIIDESGMPKERFSAEFPKEGPSILRIQQVVRGDSAAYFCASSLSGTPVRETQYFGPGTRLLVL.

The chain uses TRBV5-1 and TRBJ2-7; 7 nucleotides match TRBD2. Germline CDR1 SGHRS, CDR2 YFSETQ. The CDR3 has 15 amino acids. V was clipped by 3 bases and J by 0 bases; unmatched bases: 6. CDR3 in DNA: TGCGCCAGCAGCTCACTAGCGACGGGCTCCTACGAGCAGTACTTC. Translation: CASSSLATGSYEQYF.

This sequence joins TRBV28 and TRBJ2-2; 9 nucleotides align to TRBD1. The CDR3 is made up of 16 amino acids. Germline trimming cut 3 bases from V and 6 bases from J; bases unmatched to any gene: 8. CDR1 is MDHEN, CDR2 SYDVKM, per germline. The CDR3 loop reads CASSFGDRVWAGELFF. The CDR3 DNA is TGTGCCAGCAGTTTCGGGGACAGGGTTTGGGCCGGGGAGCTGTTTTTT.

The rearrangement uses TRBV7-9 and TRBJ2-2, with TRBD1 as a possible D gene (6 bases). The CDR3 runs to 14 residues. CDR1 and CDR2 from the germline V gene are SEHNR and FQNEAQ (reference sequence). V lost 2 bases to trimming and J lost 4 bases, with 8 bases between them. The CDR3 protein is CASSLMDSTGELFF. As DNA, the CDR3 is TGTGCCAGCAGCTTAATGGACAGCACCGGGGAGCTGTTTTTT.